The present TCR beta chain was sequenced within a study of Graves' ophthalmopathy and Graves' hyperthyroidism. Study information: Untreated patients at initial diagnosis provided peripheral blood. The study's findings and limits: Blood also held most thyroid clonotypes expanded above 0.001 frequency.

V trimming: 2 bases; J trimming: 2 bases; junction bases outside the gene matches: 9. CDR1 is MNHEY, CDR2 SVGEGT, per germline. This CDR3 is 17 amino acids long. Orbital computed tomography, together with clinical symptoms, serum thyroxine, TRAb and thyroid ultrasound, was used for diagnosis. About this clonotype itself: Antigen specificity is unknown.

Scientists amplified the TCR beta CDR3 regions from RNA transcripts. An opening RT-PCR round employed HTBI primers and preceded a second-round multiplex PCR. TCRdb re-called the multiplex PCR reads through MiXCR, storing one row per CDR3 protein. The table lists over 200,000 distinct CDR3 sequences, roughly 27% of them singletons. This clonotype originated in a man between 50 and 59 years old with Graves' ophthalmopathy. The specimen was peripheral blood. This chain links TRBV6-2 or TRBV6-3 with TRBJ2-7; 10 positions agree with TRBD2. CDR3 residues: CASSYQASGRRPYEQYF. DNA of the CDR3: TGTGCCAGCAGTTACCAGGCTAGCGGGAGAAGACCCTACGAGCAGTACTTC.